The T cell receptor beta chain under discussion was sequenced for a study of cytomegalovirus exposure and HLA in healthy donors. The overall study: In an early release, HLA-typed donors contributed approximately 82 million unique TCR sequences. Overall study results and limits: The classifier, whose performance was assessed in both the original and validation cohorts, reportedly diagnosed cytomegalovirus status with high specificity and sensitivity.

13 Jbeta primers and 60 Vbeta primers were used for the PCR. Original methodology: Around 11 million of 70 million to 80 million unique TCR beta chains were shared, per a later count. TCRdb keeps only in-frame clones here, not all; method: immunoSEQ multiplex PCR. V, J and clone size derive from that table, while D and trimming were established from the DNA sequence. The sample shows fewer than 180,000 clones, roughly 83% of them seen only once. Germline V gene lookup returns CDR1 SGHTA and CDR2 FQGTGA. The CDR3 is made up of 15 amino acids. V lost 2 bases to trimming and J lost 2 bases; unmatched junction nucleotides: 4. This clone was counted only a few times. What it binds is not known.

The V gene is TRBV7-3, the J gene TRBJ2-3; 7 bases map to TRBD2. The sequencing input was PBMCs. The receptor comes from a human donor in good health. CDR3 bases: TGTGCCAGCAGCTTACAGACTAGCCCCACAGATACGCAGTATTTT. It specifies CASSLQTSPTDTQYF.